This entry features one T cell receptor beta chain sequence. The target antigen is unknown. The PCR used 60 Vbeta and 13 Jbeta primers. TCRdb's table, derived via immunoSEQ multiplex PCR, lists solely in-frame clones and lacks some. The table includes 100,000 to 150,000 clones, roughly 75% detected once. This entry belongs to a study of cytomegalovirus exposure and HLA in healthy donors. Study-wide points: In a later analysis, at a false discovery rate of 0.05, approximately 16,000 TCR beta sequences matched HLA alleles. Among immune exposure information, only CMV serostatus was available. Reports indicated that the classifier achieved high specificity and sensitivity in diagnosing cytomegalovirus status.

Germline CDR1 SNHLY, CDR2 FYNNEI. This CDR3 spans 15 amino acids. Trimming left V 6 bases short and J 0 bases short, with 12 bases between. The J gene is TRBJ2-1, the V gene TRBV2, with unresolved D. The clonotype was recovered from a woman in her forties or fifties in good health and CMV-seronegative. Sequences were obtained from PBMCs. CDR3 loop: CASRVPLSSYNEQFF. In DNA, the CDR3 is TGTGCCAGCAGAGTCCCCTTGAGCTCCTACAATGAGCAGTTCTTC.